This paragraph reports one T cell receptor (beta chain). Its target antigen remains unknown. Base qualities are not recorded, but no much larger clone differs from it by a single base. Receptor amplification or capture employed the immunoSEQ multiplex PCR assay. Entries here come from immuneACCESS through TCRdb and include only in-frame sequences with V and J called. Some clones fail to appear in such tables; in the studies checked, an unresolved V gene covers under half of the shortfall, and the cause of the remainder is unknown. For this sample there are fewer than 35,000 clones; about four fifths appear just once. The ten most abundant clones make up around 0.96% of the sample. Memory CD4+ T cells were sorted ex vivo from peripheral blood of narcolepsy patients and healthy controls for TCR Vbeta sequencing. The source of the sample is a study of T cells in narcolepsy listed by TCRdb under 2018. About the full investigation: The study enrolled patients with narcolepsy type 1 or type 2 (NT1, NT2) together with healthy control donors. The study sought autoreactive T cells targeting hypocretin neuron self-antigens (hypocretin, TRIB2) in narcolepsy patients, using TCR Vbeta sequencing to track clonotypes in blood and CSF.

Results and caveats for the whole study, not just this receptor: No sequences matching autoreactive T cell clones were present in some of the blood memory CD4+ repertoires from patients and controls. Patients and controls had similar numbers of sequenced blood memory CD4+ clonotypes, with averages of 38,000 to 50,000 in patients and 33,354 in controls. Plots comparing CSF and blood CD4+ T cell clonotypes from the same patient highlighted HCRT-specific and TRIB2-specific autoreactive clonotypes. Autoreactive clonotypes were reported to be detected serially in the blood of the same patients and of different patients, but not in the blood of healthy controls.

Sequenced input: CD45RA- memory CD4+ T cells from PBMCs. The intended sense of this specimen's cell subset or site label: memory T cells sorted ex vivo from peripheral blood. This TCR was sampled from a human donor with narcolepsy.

The encoded CDR3 is CASSPGQITDTQYF. The nucleotides read TGTGCCAGCAGTCCGGGACAAATCACAGATACGCAGTATTTT. The chain links TRBV6-5 with TRBJ2-3; the D segment could be TRBD1, given 6 matching bases. In the germline V gene, CDR1 corresponds to MNHEY and CDR2 to SVGAGI. Counted from cysteine to phenylalanine, this CDR3 has 14 amino acids. Only the CDR3 region is kept as DNA, spanning 42 bases read in frame from base 1. V drops 5 bases and J drops 2 bases, leaving 11 bases in between.